This T cell receptor (beta chain) was profiled in a study of blood T cell repertoires in COVID-19. Overall study context: From T cells, B-cell-depleted T cells, or PBMCs came the material, which was cDNA or gDNA.

Measured with immunoSEQ multiplex PCR; TCRdb has only the in-frame clones, and not every one. This table has around 300,000 clones, about 90% appearing once. Germline V CDR1 and CDR2: LNHNV, YYDKDF (reference sequence). The length of the CDR3 is 16 residues. After removal of 5 bases from V and 3 bases from J, the junction contained 9 bases not matched to a gene. Sample: PBMCs or T cells enriched from blood (not recorded which). The chain recombines TRBV15 with TRBJ2-2; 7 bases are shared with TRBD1. This clonotype was sampled from an older woman who had recovered from COVID-19. CDR3 region: CATSPQGQKDTGELFF. The CDR3 DNA reads as TGTGCCACCAGCCCCCAGGGACAGAAGGACACCGGGGAGCTGTTTTTT. The variable domain in full, completed from reference TRBV15 and TRBJ2-2, reads DAMVIQNPRYQVTQFGKPVTLSCSQTLNHNVMYWYQQKSSQAPKLLFHYYDKDFNNEADTPDNFQSRRPNTSFCFLDIRSPGLGDTAMYLCATSPQGQKDTGELFFGEGSRLTVL.